Detailed here is one TCR beta chain. Its matching antigen is unknown. Genomic DNA of every subset was divided equally among multiple immunoSEQ plates. The assay was immunoSEQ multiplex PCR, and TCRdb's table has in-frame clones only and misses some. The sample contains about 960,000 clones, 76% of which appear only once. This sample was taken from a study of shared clonotypes between healthy human individuals. Study results and limitations: A reduction in generation probabilities was seen for non-shared clonotypes relative to those shared by all four donors.

Trimming removed 0 bases from V and 2 bases from J; junction bases left unmatched: 9. The CDR3 sequence is 17 residues long. Germline CDR1 SGHKS, CDR2 YYEKEE (reference sequence). CD45RA+ naive and CD45RA-negative memory subsets were separated from CD4+ cells. The V call is TRBV5-5, the J call TRBJ2-3; 7 bases align to TRBD1. This TCR was recovered from a young man in good health. What was sequenced was memory CD4+ T cells sorted from blood. This sample's subset: CD45RA-negative fraction. The CDR3 sequence: CASSLVGDRDYTDTQYF. The DNA for the CDR3 is TGTGCCAGCAGCTTGGTAGGAGACAGGGATTACACAGATACGCAGTATTTT.